This T cell receptor beta chain was retrieved from a study of neurological immune-mediated disorders. Each CDR3 protein gets one entry after TCRdb re-called the 5' RACE reads with MiXCR. The table lists approximately 50,000 distinct CDR3 sequences, around 3.5% of them singletons. This clonotype has ten or more counts. The CDR3 consists of 17 residues. Germline values: CDR1 SGHVS, CDR2 FNYEAQ. V gave up 1 base and J gave up 0 bases, with 14 bases separating them. Sequenced material: PBMCs. This sequence originates from a man between 35 and 55 years old with multiple sclerosis. This chain joins TRBV7-6 and TRBJ2-3; D is unclear. The CDR3 here is CASSLGVAPTSTDTQYF. DNA for the CDR3: TGTGCCAGCAGCTTAGGGGTAGCACCCACTAGCACAGATACGCAGTATTTT.